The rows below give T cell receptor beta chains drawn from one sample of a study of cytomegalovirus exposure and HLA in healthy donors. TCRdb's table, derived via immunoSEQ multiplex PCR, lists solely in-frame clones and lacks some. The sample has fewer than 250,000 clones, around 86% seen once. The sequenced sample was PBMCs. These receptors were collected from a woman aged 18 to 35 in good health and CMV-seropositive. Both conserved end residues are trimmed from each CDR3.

CDR3 protein: ASSFHTSGIEQF
V gene: TRBV5-1
J gene: TRBJ2-1

CDR3 protein: ASSLGGQVEQY
V gene: TRBV28
J gene: TRBJ2-7

CDR3 protein: ASSEGGSNTGELF
V gene: TRBV2
J gene: TRBJ2-2

CDR3 protein: ASGRAPGELF
V gene: TRBV27
J gene: TRBJ2-2

CDR3 protein: ASSTGQARSGANVLT
V gene: TRBV9
J gene: TRBJ2-6

CDR3 protein: ASSPTGAGEQF
V gene: TRBV9
J gene: TRBJ2-1

CDR3 protein: ASSLVLGQPQH
V gene: TRBV14
J gene: TRBJ1-5

CDR3 protein: ASSEGQKNQPQH
V gene: TRBV25-1
J gene: TRBJ1-5

CDR3 protein: ASSYRAGVNEQF
V gene: TRBV6-5
J gene: TRBJ2-1

CDR3 protein: ASSPAGTGNTGELF
V gene: TRBV4-1
J gene: TRBJ2-2

CDR3 protein: ATSRVGQGGYEQY
V gene: TRBV15
J gene: TRBJ2-7

CDR3 protein: ASSLLPVAGGLAEQF
V gene: TRBV5-1
J gene: TRBJ2-1

CDR3 protein: ASGLVAGGPYEQY
V gene: TRBV12-5
J gene: TRBJ2-7

CDR3 protein: ASSPSGLASGEQF
V gene: TRBV10-1
J gene: TRBJ2-1